This passage covers 32 T cell receptor beta chains from one sample sequenced in a study of cytomegalovirus exposure and HLA in healthy donors. The primer mix had 60 Vbeta and 13 Jbeta primers. TCRdb's table, derived via immunoSEQ multiplex PCR, lists solely in-frame clones and lacks some. Seen here are 55,000 to 80,000 clones, roughly 82% observed once, and the top ten hold roughly 2%. Material for sequencing was PBMCs. These receptors were obtained from a man between 18 and 35 years old in good health and CMV-seronegative.

The DNA for the CDR3 is TGCGCCAGCAGCTCGGGACAGGGGAATGAAAAACTGTTTTTT. It is translated as CASSSGQGNEKLFF. The chain combines TRBV5-1 with TRBJ1-4, with 10 bases matching TRBD1. The length of the CDR3 is 14 residues. The trim removed 3 bases at V and 5 bases at J, leaving 1 base unmatched. Germline values: CDR1 SGHRS, CDR2 YFSETQ.

V is TRBV19 and J is TRBJ2-5, with D perhaps TRBD2 (5 bases). Germline lookup yields CDR1 LNHDA and CDR2 SQIVND (reference sequence). Trimming removed 9 bases at V and 6 bases at J, with 14 bases between. The CDR3 runs to 12 residues. Here the CDR3 reads CASENGVKTQYF. CDR3 sequence (DNA): TGTGCCAGCGAAAACGGGGTTAAGACCCAGTACTTC.

This chain uses TRBV23-1 with TRBJ1-5; 12 positions agree with TRBD1. TRBV23-1 is assigned to the ORF class and has an uncertain function. Trimming at V came to 2 bases and at J to 3 bases, leaving 2 bases not matched to a gene. CDR3 length: 16 amino acids. CDR3 in DNA: TGCGCCAGCAGTCAAGGGGGACAGGGGGCCAATCAGCCCCAGCATTTT. Protein: CASSQGGQGANQPQHF.

V gene TRBV5-6 combines with J gene TRBJ2-2; perhaps TRBD2 as D (6 bases). With 3 bases removed from V and 6 bases from J, the gap between germline ends came to 21 bases. CDR3 length: 17 residues. Germline lookup yields CDR1 SGHDT and CDR2 YYEEEE. The CDR3 sequence is CASSYSPRLVLPGELFF. CDR3 DNA: TGTGCCAGCAGCTACTCTCCCCGACTAGTTTTGCCCGGGGAGCTGTTTTTT.

The chain has TRBV2 and TRBJ2-7, with 10 nucleotides matching TRBD1. CDR3 length equals 15 residues. With 7 bases clipped from V and 2 bases from J, the junction kept 8 bases outside the gene matches. Looked up from germline, CDR1 is SNHLY and CDR2 is FYNNEI. The CDR3 region is CASTLGQGRTYEQYF. Here the CDR3 DNA reads TGTGCCAGCACCTTGGGACAGGGGCGAACCTACGAGCAGTACTTC.

This clone was found once. The chain recombines TRBV7-2 with TRBJ2-7, with 11 bases matching TRBD1. The CDR3 runs to 14 residues. The V segment lost 3 bases and the J segment 6 bases; nucleotides outside the gene matches: 4. Germline values: CDR1 SGHTA, CDR2 FQGNSA. The CDR3 loop is CASSFRDRGVEQYF. The CDR3 coding sequence is TGTGCCAGCAGCTTCCGGGACAGGGGGGTCGAGCAGTACTTC.

This rearrangement joins TRBV11-2 to TRBJ2-3; a weak D match, TRBD2 (5 bases). V lost 5 bases, J lost 3 bases, and 15 bases lay in between. CDR3 length: 15 residues. CDR1 and CDR2 from the germline V gene are SGHAT and FQNNGV. In DNA form, the CDR3 reads TGTGCCAGCAGCCTGTTGGGAGCCCCTACAGATACGCAGTATTTT. Amino acid sequence: CASSLLGAPTDTQYF.

This clone was counted once. The CDR3 sequence is CASSMGGSYNSPLHF. The DNA for the CDR3 is TGTGCCAGTAGTATGGGAGGGTCCTATAATTCACCCCTCCACTTT. The chain carries TRBV19 and TRBJ1-6; D call uncertain. Germline CDR1 reads LNHDA; CDR2 reads SQIVND (reference sequence). The length of the CDR3 is 15 residues. The V end lost 3 bases, the J end lost 1 base, and 7 bases lay between the germline ends.

This rearrangement joins TRBV2 to TRBJ1-1; D is unclear. V was clipped by 0 bases and J by 1 base, with 9 bases between them. There are 15 residues in the CDR3. Looked up from germline, CDR1 is SNHLY and CDR2 is FYNNEI. The CDR3 DNA is TGTGCCAGCAGTGAAGCGGGAGGCGGGAACACTGAAGCTTTCTTT. Encoded protein: CASSEAGGGNTEAFF.

The genes are TRBV30 and TRBJ2-1; possibly TRBD2 for D (8 bases). Trimming removed 1 base at V and 3 bases at J, with 19 bases between. Germline-derived CDR1 and CDR2 are GTSNPN and SVGIG (reference sequence). The CDR3 consists of 17 residues. CDR3 sequence reads: CAWSARGAGGNYNEQFF. The CDR3 DNA sequence: TGTGCCTGGAGTGCGCGGGGGGCAGGGGGGAACTACAATGAGCAGTTCTTC.

The chain recombines TRBV4-1 with TRBJ2-7; D may be TRBD2 (5 bases). V was clipped by 0 bases and J by 0 bases, with 15 bases between them. The CDR3 covers 17 residues. Germline V gene lookup returns CDR1 MGHRA and CDR2 YSYEKL. The CDR3 DNA sequence: TGCGCCAGCAGCCAAGAACTATCCGGGATCAGCTCCTACGAGCAGTACTTC. It is translated as CASSQELSGISSYEQYF.

V and J are TRBV4-3 and TRBJ2-3; 8 bases agree with TRBD1. The trim removed 1 base at V and 5 bases at J, leaving 11 bases unmatched. The germline gives CDR1 LGHNA, CDR2 YSLEER. This CDR3 contains 17 residues. The CDR3 DNA reads TGCGCCAGCAGCCAAGGGCTGAGCAGGGGGCGGTTAGATACGCAGTATTTT. This encodes CASSQGLSRGRLDTQYF.

A remark on this clone: One junction end disagrees with the germline gene, perhaps due to a read error. The rearrangement links TRBV7-4 to TRBJ2-2; D possibly corresponds to TRBD2 (5 bases). The CDR3 is 12 residues long. Germline values: CDR1 SGHVT, CDR2 SQSDAQ. The CDR3 nucleotides are TGTGTCCCAGTGGAGTTTCACCGGGGAGCTGTTTTT. Translated, it gives CVPVEFHRGAVF.

This clone was seen only once. The chain is built from TRBV6-5 and TRBJ1-2; D is perhaps TRBD1 (5 bases). From germline, CDR1 is MNHEY and CDR2 SVGAGI. Between the trimmed V and J ends, which lost 2 bases and 4 bases, there was a span of 8 bases. The CDR3 length is 13 residues. The CDR3 spells CASSYLDTYGYTF. As DNA, the CDR3 is TGTGCCAGCAGTTACCTGGACACCTATGGCTACACCTTC.

The chain uses TRBV27 and TRBJ2-5; 7 nucleotides align to TRBD1. There are 15 residues in the CDR3. The junction had 10 bases not matched to a gene; V was cut back by 5 bases and J by 4 bases. The germline CDR1 and CDR2 sequences are MNHEY and SMNVEV (reference sequence). CDR3 in DNA: TGTGCCAGCAGTCCGACAGGGTTTAAACTAGAGACCCAGTACTTC. This translates into CASSPTGFKLETQYF.

This clone was seen a few times. The DNA for the CDR3 is TGTGCCAGCAGGGGACAGGGACCCTCTGGAAACACCATATATTTT. Translating gives CASRGQGPSGNTIYF. The chain uses TRBV28 and TRBJ1-3, with 9 bases matching TRBD1. V was pared by 6 bases and J by 0 bases, with 3 bases of the junction left unmatched. Germline assignment: CDR1 MDHEN and CDR2 SYDVKM. This CDR3 region has 15 residues.

This clone showed up just once. J is TRBJ1-2 and V is TRBV10-3; 8 bases fit TRBD1. The CDR3 spans 13 residues. The V gene's germline CDR1 is ENHRY and CDR2 SYGVKD. Trimming took 4 bases from V and 13 from J; bases not matched to a gene: 11. CDR3 in amino acids: CAISATGAQVFTF. The CDR3 nucleotides are TGTGCCATCAGTGCGACAGGGGCGCAGGTTTTCACCTTC.

The chain joins TRBV27 to TRBJ1-5; a possible D gene is TRBD1 (5 bases). Germline lookup yields CDR1 MNHEY and CDR2 SMNVEV (reference sequence). The V gene lost 9 bases and the J gene lost 1 base, with 25 bases spanning the gap. The CDR3 sequence is 18 residues long. CDR3 in DNA: TGTGCCAGGGCAGGGTGCGACAACCTATCCCTGAGCAATCAGCCCCAGCATTTT. Its protein is CARAGCDNLSLSNQPQHF.

The V gene is TRBV27, the J gene TRBJ1-2; D unclear. V was clipped by 5 bases and J by 4 bases, with 11 bases between them. Per germline, CDR1 MNHEY and CDR2 SMNVEV (reference sequence). The CDR3 totals 13 residues. CDR3 nucleotide sequence: TGTGCCAGCAGTCAAGTCGGGATCTATGGCTACACCTTC. Translating it yields CASSQVGIYGYTF.

The rearrangement joins TRBV6-6 to TRBJ1-2; 9 nucleotides line up with TRBD1. J was trimmed by 7 bases and V by 0 bases; bases with no gene match: 6. Germline-derived CDR1 and CDR2 are MNHNY and SVGAGI (reference sequence). The CDR3 is 15 residues long. CDR3 residues: CASSYSGTGSRGYTF. The CDR3 nucleotides are TGTGCCAGCAGTTACTCTGGGACAGGGTCGCGTGGCTACACCTTC.

V gene TRBV30 combines with J gene TRBJ1-1; D not resolved. Deletions cut 3 bases from V and 3 bases from J, with 11 bases between. CDR3 length equals 13 residues. The germline gives CDR1 GTSNPN, CDR2 SVGIG (reference sequence). CDR3 loop: CAWSLMGHTEAFF. In nucleotides, the CDR3 is TGTGCCTGGAGCCTAATGGGCCACACTGAAGCTTTCTTT.

The V gene is TRBV12-2, the J gene TRBJ1-1; the table assigns TRBD1, which was not confirmed against the DNA. TRBV12-2 is tagged as a pseudogene. This CDR3 is built from 13 residues. CDR3 sequence: CASRWAPNTEAFF. The CDR3 bases are TGTGCAAGTCGTTGGGCGCCGAACACTGAAGCTTTCTTT.

V and J are TRBV7-9 and TRBJ1-3, with 7 bases identical to TRBD1. The CDR3 spans 16 residues. V lost 5 bases to trimming and J lost 0 bases; unmatched junction nucleotides: 7. CDR1 is SEHNR and CDR2 is FQNEAQ in the germline V gene (reference sequence). CDR3 in amino acids: CASSLQGQSSGNTIYF. CDR3 bases: TGTGCCAGCAGCCTCCAGGGACAGAGCTCTGGAAACACCATATATTTT. Full variable domain (outside the CDR3, taken from reference TRBV7-9 and TRBJ1-3): DTGVSQNPRHKITKRGQNVTFRCDPISEHNRLYWYRQTLGQGPEFLTYFQNEAQLEKSRLLSDRFSAERPKGSFSTLEIQRTEQGDSAMYLCASSLQGQSSGNTIYFGEGSWLTVV.

This chain joins TRBV5-4 and TRBJ2-1; the match to TRBD2 covers 12 bases. J was trimmed by 7 bases and V by 6 bases; bases with no gene match: 2. The CDR3 loop spans 13 amino acids. Germline V gene sequence: CDR1 SGHNT, CDR2 YYREEE (reference sequence). CDR3 residues: CASTSGGENEQFF. The CDR3 DNA follows: TGTGCCAGCACTAGCGGGGGGGAGAATGAGCAGTTCTTC.

This clone was observed a few times. The chain combines TRBV9 with TRBJ2-7, with 14 bases aligning to TRBD2. Germline assignment: CDR1 SGDLS and CDR2 YYNGEE. J lost 1 base, V lost 4 bases, and 7 bases had no gene match. The CDR3 loop spans 17 amino acids. The CDR3 reads CASSPGTSGSASYEQYF. CDR3 DNA: TGTGCCAGCAGCCCCGGGACTAGCGGGAGCGCTTCCTACGAGCAGTACTTC.

The rearrangement joins TRBV21-1 to TRBJ1-2; TRBD1, as called in the table, went unchecked against the DNA. TRBV21-1 is assigned pseudogene status. This CDR3 has 16 amino acids. This CDR3 reads CASNPGPSRVWYGYTF. The CDR3 DNA reads as TGTGCCAGCAACCCCGGGCCGTCCAGGGTATGGTATGGCTACACCTTC.

A few counts support this clone. This rearrangement joins TRBV28 to TRBJ2-7; D unresolved. The V end was cut by 2 bases, the J end by 2 bases, with 7 bases between. Germline V gene data show CDR1 as MDHEN and CDR2 as SYDVKM. The CDR3 consists of 13 residues. The CDR3 region is CASSLVVAYEQYF. The DNA of the CDR3 is TGTGCCAGCAGTTTAGTCGTAGCCTACGAGCAGTACTTC.

This chain joins TRBV7-2 and TRBJ1-2; TRBD1 matches at 8 bases. Trimming removed 5 bases from V and 8 bases from J; junction bases left unmatched: 7. The CDR3 runs to 13 residues. CDR1 SGHTA and CDR2 FQGNSA come from the germline V gene. This CDR3 is CASSVRTGRGYTF. The CDR3 nucleotides read TGTGCCAGCAGCGTAAGGACAGGGCGGGGCTACACCTTC.

J is TRBJ2-7 and V is TRBV7-9; no firm D call. The CDR3 runs 15 residues. Germline CDR1 reads SEHNR; CDR2 reads FQNEAQ (reference sequence). The V end lost 5 bases, the J end lost 6 bases, and 20 bases lay between the germline ends. The CDR3 is CASSVGGQGGSEQYF. In DNA form, the CDR3 reads TGTGCCAGCAGCGTGGGTGGTCAAGGCGGTTCCGAGCAGTACTTC.

The chain carries TRBV6-6 and TRBJ2-1; 9 nucleotides line up with TRBD2. J lost 9 bases, V lost 6 bases, and 15 bases had no gene match. CDR1 is MNHNY and CDR2 is SVGAGI in the germline V gene (reference sequence). The CDR3 sequence is 16 residues long. The CDR3 bases are TGTGCCAGCAGCCCGACTCTAGCGGGAACCTCTGGTGAGCAGTTCTTC. This codes for CASSPTLAGTSGEQFF.

The chain employs TRBV7-2 and TRBJ1-1, with a possible D match to TRBD1 (6 bases). V shed 6 bases and J shed 1 base, with 9 bases lying between them. The CDR3 is 13 residues long. The germline CDR1 and CDR2 sequences are SGHTA and FQGNSA. The CDR3 DNA reads as TGTGCCAGCAGACAGGGAAAGAACACTGAAGCTTTCTTT. It encodes CASRQGKNTEAFF.

The chain has TRBV5-1 and TRBJ2-1; possibly TRBD2 for D (6 bases). Germline V gene data show CDR1 as SGHRS and CDR2 as YFSETQ. Trimming stripped 5 bases from V and 0 bases from J, with 18 bases between. The CDR3 is 17 residues long. Here the CDR3 DNA reads TGCGCCAGCAGTTCTGGTAGCGGCTCAACCTCCTACAATGAGCAGTTCTTC. This sequence encodes CASSSGSGSTSYNEQFF. The full variable domain, in which reference TRBV5-1 and TRBJ2-1 provide the parts outside the CDR3, is KAGVTQTPRYLIKTRGQQVTLSCSPISGHRSVSWYQQTPGQGLQFLFEYFSETQRNKGNFPGRFSGRQFSNSRSEMNVSTLELGDSALYLCASSSGSGSTSYNEQFFGPGTRLTVL.